Listed here is a single T cell receptor (beta chain). Vbeta (60) and Jbeta (13) primers were used in the PCR. The protocol was immunoSEQ multiplex PCR, while the TCRdb copy is restricted to in-frame clones and leaves out a portion. The table includes 75,000 to 100,000 clones, 76% detected once. The data were taken from a study of cytomegalovirus exposure and HLA in healthy donors. This CDR3 has 15 amino acids. V dropped 5 bases and J dropped 2 bases, with 15 bases sitting between them. Per the germline V gene, CDR1 is MDHEN and CDR2 is SYDVKM. This receptor was taken from a woman aged 55-69 years in good health and CMV-seropositive. Sequencing input: PBMCs. The chain carries TRBV28 and TRBJ1-1, with D perhaps TRBD1 (5 bases). In nucleotides, the CDR3 is TGTGCCAGCAGTGAATCGGGGGGGATCAACACTGAAGCTTTCTTT. This sequence encodes CASSESGGINTEAFF.